The 18 T cell receptor beta chains below all came from one sample that was sequenced in a study of blood T cell repertoires in COVID-19. TCRdb's copy holds only in-frame clones and misses some; the assay was immunoSEQ multiplex PCR. This sample carries a few hundred thousand clones, approximately 81% of them seen once, and the ten largest clones take 15% to 20%. Sequencing was carried out using peripheral blood. The receptors come from a man aged 25 to 40 with active or convalescent COVID-19.

The V gene is TRBV5-1, the J gene TRBJ2-7, with 7 bases aligning to TRBD1. The CDR3 has 13 residues. J gave up 5 bases and V 4 bases, and 6 bases lay outside the gene matches. The germline CDR1 and CDR2 sequences are SGHRS and YFSETQ. In DNA form, the CDR3 reads TGCGCCAGCAGCGGAGACAGGGTCCACGAGCAGTACTTC. Translating gives CASSGDRVHEQYF.

The chain is built from TRBV7-2 and TRBJ1-2; 9 bases agree with TRBD1. This CDR3 spans 17 amino acids. The J segment lost 4 bases and the V segment lost 5 bases, leaving 14 bases of the junction unmatched. Germline V gene lookup returns CDR1 SGHTA and CDR2 FQGNSA. The CDR3 region is CASSRSGTGIGGYGYTF. The CDR3, as DNA: TGTGCCAGCAGCCGGTCCGGGACAGGGATTGGGGGCTATGGCTACACCTTC.

In DNA, the CDR3 is TGCGCCAGCAGCTCGACAGCTTCCCCTAACTATGGCTACACCTTC. This sequence encodes CASSSTASPNYGYTF. The J gene is TRBJ1-2, the V gene TRBV5-1, with D possibly being TRBD1 (5 bases). This CDR3 spans 15 amino acids. CDR1 is SGHRS and CDR2 is YFSETQ in the germline V gene. V lost 3 bases to trimming and J lost 0 bases, with 12 bases between them. Filled out from reference TRBV5-1 and TRBJ1-2, the complete variable domain reads KAGVTQTPRYLIKTRGQQVTLSCSPISGHRSVSWYQQTPGQGLQFLFEYFSETQRNKGNFPGRFSGRQFSNSRSEMNVSTLELGDSALYLCASSSTASPNYGYTFGSGTRLTVV.

The J gene is TRBJ1-6, the V gene TRBV4-2; TRBD1 agrees at 10 bases. This CDR3 comprises 18 residues. V lost 0 bases and J lost 7; bases outside the gene matches: 9. CDR1 and CDR2 (germline): LGHNA, YNFKEQ. Here the CDR3 DNA reads TGTGCCAGCAGCCAAGATCTAGGGGGACAGGGGCCAAATTCACCCCTCCACTTT. Protein sequence: CASSQDLGGQGPNSPLHF.

This clone was found once. The chain carries TRBV3-1 (or the pseudogene TRBV3-2) and TRBJ2-1; TRBD2 agrees at 8 bases. The trim removed 5 bases at V and 0 bases at J, leaving 3 bases unmatched. Looked up from germline, CDR1 is LGHDT and CDR2 is YNNKEL (reference sequence). The CDR3 is made up of 15 amino acids. CDR3: CASSNLAGSYNEQFF. CDR3 in DNA: TGTGCCAGCAGCAACCTAGCGGGCTCCTACAATGAGCAGTTCTTC.

The rearrangement uses TRBV24-1 and TRBJ1-2, with TRBD1 identical over 11 bases. V gave up 3 bases and J gave up 7 bases; unmatched junction bases: 3. Germline CDR1 is KGHDR and CDR2 is SFDVKD. The CDR3 spans 14 residues. This chain's CDR3 is CATSDEGTGGGYTF. The CDR3 DNA follows: TGTGCCACCAGTGATGAAGGGACAGGGGGTGGCTACACCTTC.

V gene TRBV19 combines with J gene TRBJ1-6; 7 bases line up with TRBD1. The CDR3 extends over 14 amino acids. Germline V lookup: CDR1 LNHDA, CDR2 SQIVND (reference sequence). J gave up 4 bases and V 6 bases, and 3 bases lay outside the gene matches. This CDR3 is CASSLGQYNSPLHF. The CDR3 nucleotides are TGTGCCAGTAGCCTGGGACAGTATAATTCACCCCTCCACTTT.

J is TRBJ2-1 and V is TRBV7-2; the match to TRBD2 covers 7 bases. The CDR3 is 17 residues long. Germline V gives CDR1 SGHTA, CDR2 FQGNSA. Trimming took 1 base from V and 2 from J; bases not matched to a gene: 8. The CDR3 is CASSLGGGRLAYNEQFF. The DNA of the CDR3 is TGTGCCAGCAGCTTAGGGGGGGGAAGGTTAGCCTACAATGAGCAGTTCTTC.

V gene TRBV19 combines with J gene TRBJ2-3, with D possibly matching TRBD2 (5 bases). Germline loops: CDR1 LNHDA, CDR2 SQIVND (reference sequence). Trimming took 3 bases from V and 1 from J, leaving 11 bases between them. CDR3 length: 15 residues. CDR3 DNA sequence: TGTGCCAGTAGTATTGCGGGTGGTGGCACAGATACGCAGTATTTT. As protein: CASSIAGGGTDTQYF.

The chain combines TRBV4-1 with TRBJ2-5, with a tentative D call TRBD1 (6 bases). V was cut by 0 bases and J by 4 bases, with 12 bases left in between. Germline CDR1 MGHRA, CDR2 YSYEKL. This CDR3 has 15 amino acids. As DNA, the CDR3 is TGCGCCAGCAGCCAAGATCTGGGGGCCGGAGAGACCCAGTACTTC. Protein sequence: CASSQDLGAGETQYF.

The chain uses TRBV19 and TRBJ1-2; D gene uncertain. From germline, CDR1 is LNHDA and CDR2 SQIVND (reference sequence). V lost 6 bases and J lost 4, with 18 bases in between. The CDR3 is 15 amino acids. The DNA of the CDR3 is TGTGCCAGTAGCCTTCCCTCGAGGGAGGGCTATGGCTACACCTTC. Amino acids: CASSLPSREGYGYTF.

This clone was recorded once. The chain joins TRBV6-5 to TRBJ1-1; D is perhaps TRBD1 (6 bases). In germline, CDR1 is MNHEY, CDR2 SVGAGI. The CDR3 length is 15 residues. V lost 1 base and J lost 1, with 10 bases in between. CDR3 protein: CASSYFGTSNTEAFF. CDR3 nucleotide sequence: TGTGCCAGCAGTTACTTTGGGACATCGAACACTGAAGCTTTCTTT.

The V and J genes are TRBV12-3 or TRBV12-4 and TRBJ2-7; 8 nucleotides match TRBD1. V lost 6 bases and J lost 6; bases outside the gene matches: 4. The CDR3 has 12 residues. The CDR3 DNA reads as TGTGCCAGCAGAAACACAGGGGGCGAGCAGTACTTC. Translated, it gives CASRNTGGEQYF.

The chain employs TRBV15 and TRBJ1-2; no definite D call. Trimming took off 0 bases at V and 3 bases at J, with 11 bases between the two ends. CDR3 length: 15 amino acids. CDR1 is LNHNV and CDR2 is YYDKDF in the germline V gene (reference sequence). CDR3 sequence: CATSRDRSSYYGYTF. The CDR3, as DNA: TGTGCCACCAGCAGAGACCGGAGCAGCTACTATGGCTACACCTTC.

CDR3 nucleotides: TGTGCCAGTAAAACAGGGCCGGGGAACTATGGCTACACCTTC. It specifies CASKTGPGNYGYTF. V gene TRBV19 combines with J gene TRBJ1-2; TRBD1 might be the D (6 bases). V was shortened by 7 bases and J by 2 bases, with 14 bases between the two germline ends. Looked up from germline, CDR1 is LNHDA and CDR2 is SQIVND (reference sequence). This CDR3 contains 14 residues.

The chain employs TRBV11-2 and TRBJ1-1; unclear D gene. With 5 bases removed from V and 1 base from J, the gap between germline ends came to 8 bases. The CDR3 consists of 13 residues. Looked up from germline, CDR1 is SGHAT and CDR2 is FQNNGV. The CDR3 loop is CASSLGRNTEAFF. Here the CDR3 DNA reads TGTGCCAGCAGCCTCGGGAGGAACACTGAAGCTTTCTTT.

The CDR3 loop is CASMTGSSPLHF. CDR3 nucleotide sequence: TGTGCCAGCATGACAGGGAGTTCACCCCTCCACTTT. V is TRBV28 and J is TRBJ1-6; TRBD1 matches at 7 bases. With V trimmed by 7 bases and J by 9 bases, 3 bases remained unmatched. The germline V gene has CDR1 MDHEN and CDR2 SYDVKM. The CDR3 consists of 12 residues.

This chain links TRBV9 with TRBJ2-5; 9 nucleotides match TRBD1. This CDR3 contains 15 residues. Per the germline V gene, CDR1 is SGDLS and CDR2 is YYNGEE. With 5 bases clipped from V and 0 bases from J, the junction kept 5 bases outside the gene matches. This CDR3 reads CASSGTGNHQETQYF. CDR3 nucleotides: TGTGCCAGCAGTGGGACAGGGAATCACCAAGAGACCCAGTACTTC.